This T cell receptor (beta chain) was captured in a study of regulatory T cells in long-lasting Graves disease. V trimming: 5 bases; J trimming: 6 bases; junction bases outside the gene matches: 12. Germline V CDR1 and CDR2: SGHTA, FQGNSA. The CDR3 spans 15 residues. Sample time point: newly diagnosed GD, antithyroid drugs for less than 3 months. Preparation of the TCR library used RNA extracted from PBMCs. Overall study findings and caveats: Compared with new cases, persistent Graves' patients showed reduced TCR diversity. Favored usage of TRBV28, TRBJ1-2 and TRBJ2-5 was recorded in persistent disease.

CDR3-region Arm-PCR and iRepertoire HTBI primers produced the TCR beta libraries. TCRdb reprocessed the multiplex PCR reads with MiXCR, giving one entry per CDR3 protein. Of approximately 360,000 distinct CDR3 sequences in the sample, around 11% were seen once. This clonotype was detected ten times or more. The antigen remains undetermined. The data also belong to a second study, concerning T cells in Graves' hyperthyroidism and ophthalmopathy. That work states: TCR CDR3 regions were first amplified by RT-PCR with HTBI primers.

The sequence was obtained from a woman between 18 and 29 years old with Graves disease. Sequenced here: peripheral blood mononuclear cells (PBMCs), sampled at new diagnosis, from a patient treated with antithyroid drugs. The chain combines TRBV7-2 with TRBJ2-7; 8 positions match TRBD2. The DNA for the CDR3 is TGTGCCAGCAGCCAATGGGTGGACGGACTAGCCGAGCAGTACTTC. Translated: CASSQWVDGLAEQYF.